The 27 T cell receptor beta chains below were found in one sample sequenced in a study of blood T cell repertoires in COVID-19. Sequencing was performed with immunoSEQ multiplex PCR; in TCRdb, only in-frame clones are kept and a portion is missing. The sample has roughly 250,000 clones, around four fifths seen once. The sample comprised peripheral blood. Receptors were obtained from a woman in her seventies with acute or convalescent COVID-19.

The chain uses TRBV10-1 and TRBJ2-7; perhaps TRBD2 as D (6 bases). The CDR3 has 14 residues. Deletions cut 0 bases from V and 0 bases from J, with 6 bases between. Germline V CDR1 and CDR2: WNHNN, SYGVQD (reference sequence). CDR3 nucleotide sequence: TGCGCCAGCAGTGAGTCCGGGGGCTCCTACGAGCAGTACTTC. It codes for CASSESGGSYEQYF.

The CDR3 nucleotides read TGTGCCAGCAGTGTTTCGGGGACATCCGATCAGCCCCAGCATTTT. It encodes CASSVSGTSDQPQHF. The rearrangement uses TRBV2 and TRBJ1-5, with a possible D match to TRBD1 (6 bases). CDR3 size: 15 residues. The ends were cut back, 4 bases at V and 5 bases at J, with 15 bases in the middle. Germline CDR1 is SNHLY and CDR2 is FYNNEI.

A single count supports this clone. V and J are TRBV18 and TRBJ1-1; 8 bases map to TRBD1. This CDR3 comprises 13 residues. Looked up from germline, CDR1 is KGHSH and CDR2 is LQKENI. V trimming: 5 bases; J trimming: 6 bases; junction bases outside the gene matches: 5. CDR3 sequence: CASSKDREAEAFF. The CDR3 DNA is TGTGCCAGCTCAAAGGACAGGGAAGCTGAAGCTTTCTTT.

J is TRBJ2-5 and V is TRBV7-8; perhaps TRBD1 as D (6 bases). CDR3 size: 19 residues. The V and J ends lost 0 bases and 2 bases respectively, with 22 bases between them. CDR1 and CDR2 (germline): SGHVS, FQNEAQ. CDR3 DNA sequence: TGTGCCAGCAGCTTAGCGCGAGTATCCAGGGGAAGGGCACAAGAGACCCAGTACTTC. Translation: CASSLARVSRGRAQETQYF.

This clone was seen once. J is TRBJ1-1 and V is TRBV20-1, with TRBD1 identical over 7 bases. V shed 2 bases, J shed 12 bases, and the junction held 6 bases outside the gene matches. Germline V lookup: CDR1 DFQATT, CDR2 SNEGSKA (reference sequence). The CDR3 consists of 11 residues. CDR3: CSARTDRETFF. The CDR3 region has the DNA TGCAGTGCTAGAACAGACAGGGAGACTTTCTTT.

The rearrangement links TRBV29-1 to TRBJ2-1; maybe TRBD2 (7 bases). The CDR3 is 15 amino acids. Germline V gene sequence: CDR1 SQVTM, CDR2 ANQGSEA. V was trimmed by 4 bases and J by 5 bases, leaving 18 bases between them. For the CDR3, the DNA is TGCAGCGTTGGTGGGGGGGCCGGTCACAACAATGAGCAGTTCTTC. As protein: CSVGGGAGHNNEQFF.

The chain uses TRBV10-2 and TRBJ1-4; 7 bases are shared with TRBD1. Germline assignment: CDR1 WSHSY and CDR2 SAAADI. This CDR3 region has 14 residues. Trimming took 7 bases from V and 3 from J; bases not matched to a gene: 5. The CDR3 sequence is CASNPTGSNEKLFF. The DNA for the CDR3 is TGCGCCAGCAACCCGACAGGGTCTAATGAAAAACTGTTTTTT.

The gene calls are TRBV7-9 and TRBJ1-6; no definite D call. Germline CDR1 reads SEHNR; CDR2 reads FQNEAQ (reference sequence). Trimming cost V 2 bases and J 5 bases, with 7 bases left between them. The CDR3 has 14 amino acids. The CDR3: CASSLKLNNSPLHF. DNA for the CDR3: TGTGCCAGCAGCTTAAAGCTTAATAATTCACCCCTCCACTTT.

This chain connects TRBV7-9 to TRBJ1-2, with 8 bases aligning to TRBD1. This CDR3 comprises 17 residues. CDR1 and CDR2 from the germline V gene are SEHNR and FQNEAQ (reference sequence). V lost 0 bases to trimming and J lost 5 bases; unmatched junction nucleotides: 11. The CDR3 is CASSLARGQVGVYGYTF. DNA of the CDR3: TGTGCCAGCAGCTTAGCTCGGGGACAGGTCGGGGTTTATGGCTACACCTTC.

In this sample, this clone turned up once. The CDR3 reads CASSSTGGPNTEAFF. In DNA form, the CDR3 reads TGTGCCAGCAGCTCGACAGGGGGACCGAACACTGAAGCTTTCTTT. The rearrangement joins TRBV5-6 to TRBJ1-1; 9 bases map to TRBD1. Germline assignment: CDR1 SGHDT and CDR2 YYEEEE. The CDR3 is 15 residues long. Losses at the gene ends were 3 bases for V and 1 base for J; bases not matched to a gene: 4.

This chain links TRBV7-8 with TRBJ1-6, with D perhaps TRBD1 (5 bases). Germline V gives CDR1 SGHVS, CDR2 FQNEAQ. Trimming cost V 2 bases and J 9 bases, with 14 bases left between them. This CDR3 comprises 15 residues. The CDR3 DNA reads TGTGCCAGCAGCTTACAGGGCTCTACATCTTCACCCCTCCACTTT. This encodes CASSLQGSTSSPLHF.

This clone was found a few times. V and J are TRBV11-2 and TRBJ1-1; maybe TRBD1 (5 bases). CDR3 size: 16 residues. The ends were cut back, 2 bases at V and 5 bases at J, with 18 bases in the middle. CDR1 is SGHAT and CDR2 is FQNNGV in the germline V gene. The CDR3, as DNA: TGTGCCAGCAGCTTAATTGCTTTAAGGGGTCGGACTGAAGCTTTCTTT. It encodes CASSLIALRGRTEAFF.

The count of this clone is one. The DNA for the CDR3 is TGTGCCAGCAGCTTAGCGAGAAGATACACTGAAGCTTTCTTT. Amino acids: CASSLARRYTEAFF. The chain has TRBV7-9 and TRBJ1-1, with D uncertain. The V gene's germline CDR1 is SEHNR and CDR2 FQNEAQ (reference sequence). Trimming removed 0 bases at V and 3 bases at J, with 8 bases between. The length of the CDR3 is 14 residues. Together with reference TRBV7-9 and TRBJ1-1, the CDR3 gives the full variable domain: DTGVSQNPRHKITKRGQNVTFRCDPISEHNRLYWYRQTLGQGPEFLTYFQNEAQLEKSRLLSDRFSAERPKGSFSTLEIQRTEQGDSAMYLCASSLARRYTEAFFGQGTRLTVV.

This chain joins TRBV4-1 and TRBJ2-3, with TRBD2 identical over 8 bases. The CDR3 covers 16 residues. The germline CDR1 and CDR2 sequences are MGHRA and YSYEKL. V shed 3 bases, J shed 4 bases, and the junction held 9 bases outside the gene matches. For the CDR3, the DNA is TGCGCCAGCAGCCAGTCCCCGGGACTAGGTGCAGATACGCAGTATTTT. As protein: CASSQSPGLGADTQYF.

V gene TRBV19 combines with J gene TRBJ2-7; D is unresolved. Trimming pared 7 bases from V and 4 bases from J, leaving 23 bases between. Per the germline V gene, CDR1 is LNHDA and CDR2 is SQIVND (reference sequence). CDR3 length equals 16 residues. CDR3 bases: TGTGCCAGTAAACATGGAGCTACCGACGCTGTGTACGAGCAGTACTTC. This gives the protein CASKHGATDAVYEQYF.

This clone was detected once. The rearrangement links TRBV20-1 to TRBJ2-3; 10 nucleotides agree with TRBD2. The ends lost 3 bases at V and 2 bases at J; junction bases unmatched: 2. This CDR3 has 14 amino acids. Germline V gives CDR1 DFQATT, CDR2 SNEGSKA (reference sequence). CDR3: CSASLAGATDTQYF. The CDR3 DNA reads as TGCAGTGCTAGTCTAGCGGGGGCCACAGATACGCAGTATTTT.

This chain connects TRBV5-1 to TRBJ1-3; D is undetermined. CDR1 SGHRS and CDR2 YFSETQ come from the germline V gene. V gave up 1 base and J gave up 7 bases, with 12 bases separating them. This CDR3 contains 14 residues. This chain's CDR3 is CASSLQDGGNTIYF. As DNA, the CDR3 is TGCGCCAGCAGCTTGCAAGATGGAGGGAACACCATATATTTT.

This chain uses TRBV5-4 with TRBJ2-5; possibly TRBD2 for D (5 bases). CDR1 and CDR2 (germline): SGHNT, YYREEE (reference sequence). The CDR3 runs to 13 residues. The ends were cut back, 3 bases at V and 5 bases at J, with 11 bases in the middle. DNA for the CDR3: TGTGCCAGCAGCTCGGACTCCGCTGAGACCCAGTACTTC. It is translated as CASSSDSAETQYF.

V and J are TRBV25-1 and TRBJ1-5; 7 bases align to TRBD1. This CDR3 is 13 amino acids long. Germline CDR1 is MGHDK and CDR2 is SYGVNS. V dropped 5 bases and J dropped 9; count of bases not matched to a gene: 7. CDR3 bases: TGTGCCAGCAGTCGACAGGGCGATCTGCCCCAGCATTTT. This sequence encodes CASSRQGDLPQHF.

This clone has a single count. The chain joins TRBV10-3 to TRBJ1-1; possibly TRBD1 for D (6 bases). Between the trimmed V and J ends, which lost 2 bases and 8 bases, there was a span of 18 bases. The CDR3 contains 15 residues. Germline V gene lookup returns CDR1 ENHRY and CDR2 SYGVKD. The CDR3 nucleotides read TGTGCCATCAGTGAGGGACCACAGGGCAAAGCCGAAGCTTTCTTT. This sequence encodes CAISEGPQGKAEAFF.

The chain couples TRBV7-2 to TRBJ1-2, with 11 nucleotides matching TRBD1. V was pared by 1 base and J by 4 bases, with 5 bases of the junction left unmatched. This CDR3 contains 16 residues. Germline CDR1 and CDR2: SGHTA and FQGNSA. CDR3 protein: CASSLGTGGYGYGYTF. CDR3 nucleotide sequence: TGTGCCAGCAGCTTAGGGACAGGGGGCTACGGCTATGGCTACACCTTC. The whole variable domain, remainder taken from reference TRBV7-2 and TRBJ1-2, is GAGVSQSPSNKVTEKGKDVELRCDPISGHTALYWYRQSLGQGLEFLIYFQGNSAPDKSGLPSDRFSAERTGGSVSTLTIQRTQQEDSAVYLCASSLGTGGYGYGYTFGSGTRLTVV.

The chain has TRBV6-2 or TRBV6-3 and TRBJ1-4; 7 bases fit TRBD1. This CDR3 spans 15 amino acids. J lost 7 bases, V lost 5 bases, and 10 bases had no gene match. The germline V gene has CDR1 MNHEY and CDR2 SVGEGT. The CDR3 DNA sequence: TGTGCCAGCAGTGGCGCCGGCCAGGGGGTTGAAAAACTGTTTTTT. Its protein product is CASSGAGQGVEKLFF.

The chain links TRBV5-4 to TRBJ1-1; D ambiguous. Trimming removed 0 bases from V and 8 bases from J, with 11 bases in between. This CDR3 is built from 13 residues. Germline V lookup: CDR1 SGHNT, CDR2 YYREEE (reference sequence). CDR3 sequence reads: CASSLGESPEAFF. As DNA, the CDR3 is TGTGCCAGCAGCTTGGGAGAGTCGCCGGAAGCTTTCTTT.

The chain uses TRBV12-3 or TRBV12-4 and TRBJ1-1, with D hard to call. The CDR3 spans 13 residues. The V and J ends lost 3 bases and 5 bases respectively, with 10 bases between them. CDR3 amino acids: CASSFAGRTEAFF. The CDR3 DNA sequence: TGTGCCAGCAGTTTCGCGGGGAGGACTGAAGCTTTCTTT.

The chain has TRBV2 and TRBJ2-2, with a weak D call TRBD1 (7 bases). Germline V gives CDR1 SNHLY, CDR2 FYNNEI. The CDR3 length is 15 residues. The V and J ends lost 6 bases and 1 base respectively, with 12 bases between them. The CDR3 spells CASSGGQLNTGELFF. CDR3 nucleotides: TGTGCCAGCAGCGGGGGACAGTTGAACACCGGGGAGCTGTTTTTT.

The chain carries TRBV9 and TRBJ1-1, with a possible D match to TRBD1 (5 bases). Germline CDR1 and CDR2: SGDLS and YYNGEE. V gave up 0 bases and J gave up 4 bases, with 13 bases separating them. The CDR3 spans 15 residues. The CDR3 sequence: CASSVGGAESTEAFF. DNA for the CDR3: TGTGCCAGCAGCGTAGGGGGCGCCGAATCCACTGAAGCTTTCTTT. The full variable domain, in which reference TRBV9 and TRBJ1-1 provide the parts outside the CDR3, is DSGVTQTPKHLITATGQRVTLRCSPRSGDLSVYWYQQSLDQGLQFLIQYYNGEERAKGNILERFSAQQFPDLHSELNLSSLELGDSALYFCASSVGGAESTEAFFGQGTRLTVV.

The CDR3 DNA follows: TGTGCCAGCAGCTTAGCTTCGGGGGGCCAAGAGACCCAGTACTTC. It specifies CASSLASGGQETQYF. The rearrangement links TRBV7-6 to TRBJ2-5, with 7 bases that match TRBD2. The CDR3 has 15 residues. Per germline, CDR1 SGHVS and CDR2 FNYEAQ. Trimming removed 0 bases from V and 1 base from J; junction bases left unmatched: 2.